This T cell receptor beta chain was retrieved from a study of siplizumab effects on memory and regulatory T cells. Overall study results and limits: Proliferating Tregs from siplizumab cultures lacked functional confirmation of suppression. No assignable naive or memory phenotype existed for roughly 80-97% of proliferating CD4+ or CD8+ clones.

CDR1 LNHDA and CDR2 SQIVND come from the germline V gene (reference sequence). V was pared by 4 bases and J by 6 bases, with 9 bases of the junction left unmatched. This CDR3 has 16 residues. Assayed TCR templates numbered about 10^5 for each sample. Sequencing used immunoSEQ multiplex PCR; TCRdb keeps in-frame clones, though not all of them. The sample lists about 100,000 clones, about 91% seen once, with 2.5% to 3% in the top ten. Of note for this clone: The antigen remains unidentified.

The V call is TRBV19, the J call TRBJ2-1, with TRBD2 matching 10 bases. This receptor was identified in a human donor in good health. Some clones in this sample may be carry-over from other donors' samples. Sample: CD4+ T cells sorted from blood. The CDR3 DNA reads TGTGCCAGTAGTAAACCCGGGACTAGCGCCGTCAATGAGCAGTTCTTC. This sequence encodes CASSKPGTSAVNEQFF.